This T cell receptor (beta chain) derives from a study of control samples from healthy donors and cancer patients. The germline gives CDR1 SGHTA, CDR2 FQGTGA. V shed 5 bases and J 6 bases; nucleotides not matched to a gene: 8. There are 14 residues in the CDR3. Measured with immunoSEQ multiplex PCR; TCRdb has only the in-frame clones, and not every one. The table includes 350,000 to 450,000 clones, 90% detected once. The sequence came from a man aged 40-49 years with head and neck cancer. Sequences were obtained from PBMCs. The V gene is TRBV7-3, the J gene TRBJ2-7, with 9 bases fitting TRBD2. This chain's CDR3 is CASSVAGGPSEQYF. The CDR3 nucleotides are TGTGCCAGCAGCGTCGCGGGGGGGCCGAGCGAGCAGTACTTC.